A single sample gave rise to the 8 T cell receptor beta chains below, sequenced in a study of Graves' ophthalmopathy and Graves' hyperthyroidism. RNA transcripts provided the template for amplifying TCR beta CDR3 regions. Following a first-round RT-PCR that used HTBI primers, a second-round multiplex PCR was carried out. In TCRdb, the multiplex PCR reads were re-called with MiXCR into one record per CDR3 protein. The profile shows 1 million to 1.3 million distinct CDR3 sequences, about 36% of them singletons. The sample was peripheral blood or thyroid tissue (not recorded which). The receptors were sampled from an adult man with Graves' hyperthyroidism.

The rearrangement joins TRBV6-5 to TRBJ1-4, with unresolved D. The CDR3 is made up of 12 amino acids. V was clipped by 6 bases and J by 7 bases, with 9 bases between them. Per germline, CDR1 MNHEY and CDR2 SVGAGI. CDR3 nucleotide sequence: TGTGCCAGCAGCCGTGAGGCTGAAAAACTGTTTTTT. The encoded protein is CASSREAEKLFF.

The rearrangement uses TRBV7-9 and TRBJ2-2; D unclear. The germline V and J ends were trimmed by 3 bases and 8 bases, with 7 bases remaining between them. Germline loops: CDR1 SEHNR, CDR2 FQNEAQ (reference sequence). This CDR3 contains 12 residues. The CDR3 reads CASSLDRGELFF. CDR3 in DNA: TGTGCCAGCAGCTTGGATCGAGGGGAGCTGTTTTTT.

There are many counts of this clonotype. V is TRBV19 and J is TRBJ2-2; the D gene is possibly TRBD1 (6 bases). The V gene lost 3 bases and the J gene lost 6 bases, with 14 bases spanning the gap. The CDR3 is made up of 15 amino acids. Germline V gene data show CDR1 as LNHDA and CDR2 as SQIVND (reference sequence). The CDR3 is CASSITHRVPGELFF. CDR3 coding DNA: TGTGCCAGTAGTATCACCCACAGGGTCCCCGGGGAGCTGTTTTTT. Combining the CDR3 with reference TRBV19 and TRBJ2-2 gives the whole variable domain DGGITQSPKYLFRKEGQNVTLSCEQNLNHDAMYWYRQDPGQGLRLIYYSQIVNDFQKGDIAEGYSVSREKKESFPLTVTSAQKNPTAFYLCASSITHRVPGELFFGEGSRLTVL.

This clonotype has just a few counts. CDR3 sequence (DNA): TGTGCCAGCAGCTCCGGCAAGGGCTATGGCTACACCTTC. Its protein product is CASSSGKGYGYTF. The rearrangement uses TRBV7-3 and TRBJ1-2, with D uncertain. The CDR3 contains 13 residues. V lost 4 bases and J lost 4, with 10 bases in between. CDR1 and CDR2 from the germline V gene are SGHTA and FQGTGA.

A remark on this clonotype: Possible read error: a much larger clone is one base away. The V and J genes are TRBV9 and TRBJ2-7, with 8 positions matching TRBD1. The V gene's germline CDR1 is SGDLS and CDR2 YYNGEE. The CDR3 is made up of 14 amino acids. This CDR3 reads CASSLRTGSYEQHF. The CDR3 DNA reads TGTGCCAGCAGCTTGAGGACAGGGTCCTACGAGCAGCACTTC.

This clonotype was detected only a few times. The V gene is TRBV6-5, the J gene TRBJ1-1, with D possibly TRBD1 on 5 matching bases. V dropped 7 bases and J dropped 0 bases, with 15 bases sitting between them. CDR1 and CDR2 (germline): MNHEY, SVGAGI. This CDR3 contains 15 residues. CDR3 sequence: CASNIQRGMNTEAFF. Here the CDR3 DNA reads TGTGCCAGCAATATTCAGCGGGGGATGAACACTGAAGCTTTCTTT.

The chain employs TRBV2 and TRBJ2-7; 9 bases are shared with TRBD1. The CDR3 runs 14 residues. CDR1 and CDR2 from the germline V gene are SNHLY and FYNNEI. V was clipped by 8 bases and J by 5 bases; unmatched bases: 10. The CDR3 region is CASRLGQGPHEQYF. CDR3 DNA sequence: TGTGCCAGCCGATTGGGACAGGGCCCCCACGAGCAGTACTTC.

This clonotype was counted between two and nine times. This chain connects TRBV5-5 to TRBJ1-1; D is uncertain. Looked up from germline, CDR1 is SGHKS and CDR2 is YYEKEE (reference sequence). The CDR3 loop spans 13 amino acids. The ends were cut back, 10 bases at V and 1 base at J, with 14 bases in the middle. DNA of the CDR3: TGTGCCTGGAGGCCCGGACCGAACACTGAAGCTTTCTTT. This translates into CAWRPGPNTEAFF.